This TCR beta chain originates from a study of cytomegalovirus exposure and HLA in healthy donors. It was with 60 Vbeta and 13 Jbeta primers that the PCR ran. Using immunoSEQ multiplex PCR, the repertoire was profiled, and TCRdb retains in-frame clones only, with some absent. Of 150,000 to 200,000 clones listed, about 77% are singletons. The CDR3 is 14 residues long. The ends were cut back, 1 base at V and 4 bases at J, with 8 bases in the middle. The germline CDR1 and CDR2 sequences are SGHDN and FVKESK. Points on this clone: In the same sample, other DNA sequences code for this CDR3.

Sequenced input: PBMCs. This sequence originates from a man aged 30 to 39 in good health and CMV-seronegative. The rearrangement uses TRBV14 and TRBJ1-5; the D is unclear. In DNA, the CDR3 is TGTGCCAGCAGCCAAGGCGGCGGAAATCAGCCCCAGCATTTT. Translation gives CASSQGGGNQPQHF. Full variable domain (rest looked up from reference TRBV14 and TRBJ1-5): EAGVTQFPSHSVIEKGQTVTLRCDPISGHDNLYWYRRVMGKEIKFLLHFVKESKQDESGMPNNRFLAERTGGTYSTLKVQPAELEDSGVYFCASSQGGGNQPQHFGDGTRLSIL.